The rows below give T cell receptor beta chains drawn from one sample of a study of neurological immune-mediated disorders. From the 5' RACE reads, TCRdb called clonotypes with MiXCR, one entry per CDR3 protein. The table includes 17,000 or so distinct CDR3 sequences, over 8.5% detected once. The sample consisted of CD8+ T cells from blood. The receptors originated from a woman in her 50s in good health. Each CDR3 is given with its conserved first and last residue. D genes are given only for firm matches. A row's size may be missing; if present it is once, few, many or a size class.

>TRBV20-1|14|TRBJ2-7|TRBD2|many
CSARDREGPYEQYF
TGCAGTGCTAGGGACCGGGAGGGCCCCTACGAGCAGTACTTC
>TRBV27|15|TRBJ2-1|.|many
CASSLIREVDGEQFF
TGTGCCAGCAGTTTAATTAGGGAGGTGGATGGTGAGCAGTTCTTC
>TRBV28|14|TRBJ2-1|.|many
CASSPGLSYNEQFF
TGTGCCAGCAGCCCTGGACTTTCCTACAATGAGCAGTTCTTC
>TRBV5-1|16|TRBJ2-1|TRBD2|many
CASSLERGGYYNEQFF
TGCGCCAGCAGCTTGGAACGGGGGGGGTACTACAATGAGCAGTTCTTC
>TRBV28|11|TRBJ1-5|.|many
CASSFDQPQHF
TGTGCCAGCAGTTTTGATCAGCCCCAGCATTTT
>TRBV25-1|13|TRBJ2-1|.|many
CASSRDTFNEQFF
TGTGCCAGCAGTAGGGACACCTTCAATGAGCAGTTCTTC
>TRBV12-3/TRBV12-4|16|TRBJ2-7|TRBD1|.
CASSYHRDRFPYEQYF
TGTGCCAGCAGTTACCACCGGGACAGGTTCCCCTACGAGCAGTACTTC
>TRBV28|14|TRBJ2-2|.|many
CASANQIFTGELFF
TGTGCCAGCGCCAACCAAATATTCACCGGGGAGCTGTTTTTT
>TRBV12-3/TRBV12-4|16|TRBJ2-7|TRBD1|.
CASSFGAPGQGVGAYF
TGTGCCAGCAGTTTCGGGGCCCCTGGACAGGGCGTAGGGGCGTACTTC
>TRBV7-9|13|TRBJ1-2|TRBD1|many
CASTGQGGYGYTF
TGTGCCAGCACGGGACAGGGAGGGTATGGCTACACCTTC
>TRBV5-5|15|TRBJ1-5|.|many
CASSLFGSVGQPQHF
TGTGCCAGCAGCTTGTTCGGCAGTGTGGGGCAGCCCCAGCATTTT
>TRBV6-6|19|TRBJ2-7|TRBD2|many
CASSYSVSGGNSYSYEQYF
TGTGCCAGCAGTTACTCGGTTAGCGGGGGGAACTCCTACTCCTACGAGCAGTACTTC
>TRBV27|15|TRBJ1-1|TRBD1|many
CASRPGGYIHTEAFF
TGTGCCAGCAGGCCAGGGGGGTACATACACACTGAAGCTTTCTTT
>TRBV5-1|15|TRBJ2-5|.|many
CASSLATGYQETQYF
TGCGCCAGCAGCTTGGCAACAGGGTACCAAGAGACCCAGTACTTC
>TRBV20-1|15|TRBJ2-1|TRBD2|many
CSAKGLAKTYNEQFF
TGCAGTGCGAAGGGACTAGCTAAGACCTACAATGAGCAGTTCTTC
>TRBV10-3|14|TRBJ2-3|.|many
CAISESAVGDTQYF
TGTGCCATCAGTGAGTCGGCGGTTGGGGATACGCAGTATTTT
>TRBV29-1|14|TRBJ2-7|TRBD1|.
CVLHRDRGSYEQYF
TGCGTTCTACACCGGGACAGAGGTTCCTACGAGCAGTACTTC
>TRBV27|13|TRBJ1-1|.|many
CASSLSMSTEAFF
TGTGCCAGCAGTTTATCAATGAGCACTGAAGCTTTCTTT
>TRBV20-1|15|TRBJ2-3|.|many
CSARDPQGHTDTQYF
TGCAGTGCTAGAGATCCGCAGGGCCACACAGATACGCAGTATTTT
>TRBV28|16|TRBJ2-7|TRBD1|many
CASSFNRGQGSYEQYF
TGTGCCAGCAGTTTCAACCGTGGACAGGGTTCCTACGAGCAGTACTTC
>TRBV14|13|TRBJ2-7|.|many
CASSRRAGYEQYF
TGTGCCAGCAGCCGACGGGCGGGGTATGAGCAGTACTTC
>TRBV5-6|15|TRBJ2-1|TRBD1|many
CASSLGTGAYNEQFF
TGTGCCAGCAGCTTAGGGACAGGCGCCTACAATGAGCAGTTCTTC
>TRBV6-1|13|TRBJ1-2|.|many
CASSEYSSLGYTF
TGTGCCAGCAGTGAATACAGCTCCCTTGGCTACACCTTC
>TRBV14|13|TRBJ2-5|.|many
CASSERAQETQYF
TGTGCCAGCAGCGAGCGCGCTCAAGAGACCCAGTACTTC
>TRBV9|14|TRBJ2-1|.|many
CASSVEPSYNEQFF
TGTGCCAGCAGCGTAGAACCCTCCTACAATGAGCAGTTCTTC
>TRBV7-2|18|TRBJ2-2|TRBD2|many
CASSLAGGASGSTGELFF
TGTGCCAGCAGCTTAGCAGGGGGGGCTAGCGGGAGTACCGGGGAGCTGTTTTTT
>TRBV20-1|13|TRBJ2-2|TRBD1|many
CSADRGNTGELFF
TGCAGTGCTGACAGGGGGAACACCGGGGAGCTGTTTTTT
>TRBV20-1|14|TRBJ2-1|.|many
CSTAFGGWDGEQFF
TGCAGTACCGCTTTCGGGGGATGGGACGGTGAGCAGTTCTTC
>TRBV27|13|TRBJ1-4|.|many
CASSPTSGEKLFF
TGTGCCAGCAGTCCGACTTCAGGGGAAAAACTGTTTTTT
>TRBV9|13|TRBJ2-7|.|many
CASSVGQTYEQYF
TGTGCCAGCAGCGTAGGACAGACCTACGAGCAGTACTTC
>TRBV7-9|14|TRBJ2-3|.|medium-sized
CASSPRQNTDTQYF
TGTGCCAGCAGCCCCAGACAGAACACAGATACGCAGTATTTT
>TRBV5-5|18|TRBJ2-7|.|many
CASSQTGQGGTYPYEQYF
TGTGCCAGCAGCCAAACCGGGCAGGGTGGGACATATCCCTACGAGCAGTACTTC
>TRBV29-1|12|TRBJ1-1|.|few
CSVLKQNTEAFF
TGCAGCGTACTAAAACAGAACACTGAAGCTTTCTTT
>TRBV6-2/TRBV6-3|14|TRBJ2-1|.|many
CASRAQGHYNEQFF
TGTGCCAGCAGAGCCCAGGGCCATTACAATGAGCAGTTCTTC
>TRBV20-1|12|TRBJ2-1|TRBD2|many
CSARVLAGEQFF
TGCAGTGCTAGAGTGCTAGCGGGGGAGCAGTTCTTC
>TRBV7-2|16|TRBJ2-4|TRBD2|.
CASSLAQKASGIRQYF
TGTGCCAGCAGCTTAGCCCAAAAGGCTAGCGGGATCCGTCAGTACTTC
>TRBV5-6|17|TRBJ2-3|TRBD2|many
CASSTRLAGSYTDTQYF
TGTGCCAGCAGCACCCGACTAGCGGGGAGCTACACAGATACGCAGTATTTT
>TRBV14|16|TRBJ2-7|TRBD2|many
CASSQGAGGLSYEQYF
TGTGCCAGCAGCCAAGGGGCGGGAGGCTTATCCTACGAGCAGTACTTC
>TRBV20-1|13|TRBJ2-7|.|many
CSAQTAPPNEQYF
TGCAGTGCTCAGACAGCCCCCCCCAACGAGCAGTACTTC